The 24 T cell receptor beta chains below come from one sample, sequenced in a study of T cells after yellow fever vaccination. TCRdb re-called the 5' RACE reads with MiXCR, one entry per CDR3 protein. The sample includes hundreds of thousands of distinct CDR3 sequences, more than 8.5% seen only once; the top ten take roughly 18%. The sequencing used PBMCs, collected on the day of the first yellow fever vaccination. The receptors stem from a man aged 18 to 35 who received the YFV17D yellow fever vaccine.

The V gene is TRBV6-1, the J gene TRBJ1-5; D might be TRBD1 (5 bases). V dropped 7 bases and J dropped 7 bases, with 20 bases sitting between them. CDR3 length equals 15 residues. The V gene's germline CDR1 is MNHNS and CDR2 SASEGT. In nucleotides, the CDR3 is TGTGCCAGCAACCCTGATGACGGGGGAGGACAGCCCCAGCATTTT. Protein sequence: CASNPDDGGGQPQHF.

This clonotype was seen a few times. The V call is TRBV27, the J call TRBJ2-7; weak D call: TRBD2 (6 bases). The germline V gene encodes CDR1 MNHEY and CDR2 SMNVEV (reference sequence). V was cut by 6 bases and J by 3 bases, with 12 bases left in between. The CDR3 consists of 13 residues. Here the CDR3 DNA reads TGTGCCAGCAGCTCGGGGGAAGGCTACGAGCAGTACTTC. It yields the protein CASSSGEGYEQYF.

The chain has TRBV15 and TRBJ2-3, with 7 positions matching TRBD2. In germline, CDR1 is LNHNV, CDR2 YYDKDF (reference sequence). Germline trimming cut 3 bases from V and 5 bases from J; bases unmatched to any gene: 8. The CDR3 length is 15 residues. The CDR3 here is CATSRGGAQGDTQYF. As DNA, the CDR3 is TGTGCCACCAGCAGGGGAGGGGCGCAGGGAGATACGCAGTATTTT.

The gene calls are TRBV10-3 and TRBJ2-7, with D perhaps TRBD1 (6 bases). Germline-derived CDR1 and CDR2 are ENHRY and SYGVKD. The V end was cut by 6 bases, the J end by 2 bases, with 11 bases between. The CDR3 runs to 13 residues. CDR3 nucleotide sequence: TGTGCCATCAGCCCCGGGACACCCTACGAGCAGTACGTC. The encoded protein is CAISPGTPYEQYV.

This clonotype was counted a few times. V usage is TRBV6-2 or TRBV6-3 and J usage is TRBJ2-3, with 7 bases lining up with TRBD1. The germline gives CDR1 MNHEY, CDR2 SVGEGT. The CDR3 consists of 17 residues. The V and J ends lost 6 bases and 3 bases, in that order; junction bases with no gene match: 15. The CDR3 coding sequence is TGTGCCAGCAGCCAAAGACAGGGTAGACGCACAACAGATACGCAGTATTTT. This encodes CASSQRQGRRTTDTQYF.

This clonotype was found a few times. This sequence joins TRBV10-2 and TRBJ2-3, with 8 bases matching TRBD1. The CDR3 contains 14 residues. J gave up 2 bases and V 6 bases, and 4 bases lay outside the gene matches. The germline gives CDR1 WSHSY, CDR2 SAAADI. CDR3 sequence (DNA): TGCGCCAGCAGGCGACAGGGGCCCACAGATACGCAGTATTTT. Protein: CASRRQGPTDTQYF.

The V and J genes are TRBV20-1 and TRBJ2-6; no clear D gene. V was shortened by 6 bases and J by 2 bases, with 8 bases between the two germline ends. The V gene's germline CDR1 is DFQATT and CDR2 SNEGSKA (reference sequence). The CDR3 runs to 13 residues. CDR3 loop: CSALRPGANVLTF. In DNA, the CDR3 is TGCAGTGCGCTCCGCCCTGGGGCCAACGTCCTGACTTTC.

This clonotype has more than one count but fewer than ten. The chain couples TRBV9 to TRBJ1-4; no firm D call. This CDR3 region has 15 residues. The germline CDR1 and CDR2 sequences are SGDLS and YYNGEE. V was trimmed by 0 bases and J by 5 bases, leaving 11 bases between them. The CDR3 DNA follows: TGTGCCAGCAGCGTAGAGGTGGCTTCCAATGAAAAACTGTTTTTT. This codes for CASSVEVASNEKLFF.

This clonotype showed up just a few times. The rearrangement joins TRBV6-2 or TRBV6-3 to TRBJ2-1; TRBD2 matches 7 bases. There are 15 residues in the CDR3. The V gene end was trimmed by 6 bases and the J gene end by 6 bases; junction bases not matched to a gene: 11. CDR1 is MNHEY, CDR2 SVGEGT, per germline. CDR3 coding DNA: TGTGCCAGCAGGCAGGGACTATTACATGGCAATGAGCAGTTCTTC. This sequence encodes CASRQGLLHGNEQFF.

This clonotype was counted between two and nine times. The chain is built from TRBV7-8 and TRBJ2-7, with D perhaps being TRBD1 or TRBD2 (5 bases each). V lost 5 bases and J lost 9, with 20 bases in between. The CDR3 runs to 14 residues. Germline V gene lookup returns CDR1 SGHVS and CDR2 FQNEAQ. Here the CDR3 reads CASSNPGTDARQYF. In DNA form, the CDR3 reads TGTGCCAGCAGCAACCCGGGGACGGACGCTAGGCAGTACTTC.

The chain is built from TRBV19 and TRBJ2-3; no firm D call. The CDR3 contains 14 residues. Germline V gene lookup returns CDR1 LNHDA and CDR2 SQIVND (reference sequence). V lost 5 bases to trimming and J lost 6 bases, with 15 bases between them. The DNA for the CDR3 is TGTGCCAGTAGTCCCATAGTGAACACGGATACGCAGTATTTT. This sequence encodes CASSPIVNTDTQYF. Full variable domain (remainder filled in from reference TRBV19 and TRBJ2-3): DGGITQSPKYLFRKEGQNVTLSCEQNLNHDAMYWYRQDPGQGLRLIYYSQIVNDFQKGDIAEGYSVSREKKESFPLTVTSAQKNPTAFYLCASSPIVNTDTQYFGPGTRLTVL.

This clonotype was seen a handful of times. The gene calls are TRBV2 and TRBJ2-5; 8 positions agree with TRBD2. Germline lookup yields CDR1 SNHLY and CDR2 FYNNEI. The CDR3 loop spans 15 amino acids. V lost 3 bases and J lost 2; bases outside the gene matches: 5. The CDR3 protein is CASSEIRGGQETQYF. The DNA of the CDR3 is TGTGCCAGCAGTGAGATTCGGGGGGGGCAAGAGACCCAGTACTTC.

The V call is TRBV7-3, the J call TRBJ2-3; 12 bases match TRBD2. Trimming at V came to 2 bases and at J to 4 bases, leaving 4 bases not matched to a gene. Germline V gives CDR1 SGHTA, CDR2 FQGTGA. The CDR3 runs to 16 residues. The CDR3 DNA sequence: TGTGCCAGCAGCTTACTAGCGGGGGGGCAATCAGATACGCAGTATTTT. Encoded protein: CASSLLAGGQSDTQYF.

This clonotype has only a few counts. The chain combines TRBV5-4 with TRBJ1-2; maybe TRBD1 (5 bases). Germline V lookup: CDR1 SGHNT, CDR2 YYREEE (reference sequence). The germline V and J ends were trimmed by 2 bases and 4 bases, with 15 bases remaining between them. The CDR3 extends over 15 amino acids. In nucleotides, the CDR3 is TGTGCCAGCAGCTTCCGCCCAGGGAGAGTCTATGGCTACACCTTC. Translating gives CASSFRPGRVYGYTF.

This clonotype has a count of ten or more. V usage is TRBV12-3 or TRBV12-4 and J usage is TRBJ1-5; D is undetermined. Deletions cut 3 bases from V and 0 bases from J, with 9 bases between. This CDR3 region has 15 residues. The CDR3 bases are TGTGCCAGCAGTTTCCGGGATTATAGCAATCAGCCCCAGCATTTT. Translating gives CASSFRDYSNQPQHF.

Only a few counts were recorded for this clonotype. The chain employs TRBV7-2 and TRBJ2-5, with unresolved D. CDR3 length: 14 residues. V lost 5 bases and J 4 bases, leaving 14 bases between the germline ends. CDR1 and CDR2 (germline): SGHTA, FQGNSA. CDR3 in DNA: TGTGCCAGCAGCCAGCGAGGATCGGGAGAGACCCAGTACTTC. Protein product: CASSQRGSGETQYF.

This chain joins TRBV20-1 and TRBJ1-4, with a possible D match to TRBD1 (6 bases). From germline, CDR1 is DFQATT and CDR2 SNEGSKA (reference sequence). The CDR3 spans 15 residues. Trimming took 5 bases from V and 6 from J, leaving 19 bases between them. The DNA for the CDR3 is TGCAGTGCTCCAGGAGGGGGACACCGTTATGAAAAACTGTTTTTT. As protein: CSAPGGGHRYEKLFF.

This clonotype has more than one count but fewer than ten. The rearrangement joins TRBV5-1 to TRBJ1-4, with D possibly matching TRBD1 (6 bases). Germline loops: CDR1 SGHRS, CDR2 YFSETQ. This CDR3 has 15 residues. V was clipped by 3 bases and J by 4 bases, with 13 bases between them. The DNA for the CDR3 is TGCGCCAGCAGCTGGGGGCCGGTTAATAATGAAAAACTGTTTTTT. Translating gives CASSWGPVNNEKLFF.

Ten or more counts support this clonotype. This chain connects TRBV5-6 to TRBJ2-1; D is unclear. Trimming took off 4 bases at V and 10 bases at J, with 12 bases between the two ends. Germline V lookup: CDR1 SGHDT, CDR2 YYEEEE. The CDR3 totals 12 residues. CDR3 in DNA: TGTGCCAGCAGCGAATGGACGCAAGAGCAGTTCTTC. Translating gives CASSEWTQEQFF.

V gene TRBV24-1 combines with J gene TRBJ2-3; no clear D. The CDR3 has 15 residues. The V end lost 7 bases, the J end lost 2 bases, and 15 bases lay between the germline ends. Per germline, CDR1 KGHDR and CDR2 SFDVKD. CDR3 residues: CATRSEILSTDTQYF. The CDR3 nucleotides are TGTGCCACCAGGTCCGAAATACTCTCCACAGATACGCAGTATTTT.

This clonotype was counted only a few times. The rearrangement joins TRBV7-2 to TRBJ2-7; TRBD2 might be the D (5 bases). Trimming shortened V by 1 base and J by 3 bases, and 10 bases separated the two germline ends. The CDR3 totals 14 residues. Germline loops: CDR1 SGHTA, CDR2 FQGNSA. CDR3: CASSLGGLNYEQYF. CDR3 nucleotide sequence: TGTGCCAGCAGCTTAGGCGGGTTGAACTACGAGCAGTACTTC. Filled out from reference TRBV7-2 and TRBJ2-7, the complete variable domain reads GAGVSQSPSNKVTEKGKDVELRCDPISGHTALYWYRQSLGQGLEFLIYFQGNSAPDKSGLPSDRFSAERTGGSVSTLTIQRTQQEDSAVYLCASSLGGLNYEQYFGPGTRLTVT.

This clonotype was seen once. This chain uses TRBV20-1 with TRBJ2-5; 8 positions match TRBD1. Trimming cost V 6 bases and J 4 bases; bases outside gene matches: 13. Germline-derived CDR1 and CDR2 are DFQATT and SNEGSKA (reference sequence). The CDR3 consists of 15 residues. DNA of the CDR3: TGCAGTGCCGACAAGCCGGGACAGGCCGGAGAGACCCAGTACTTC. Translated, it gives CSADKPGQAGETQYF.

V gene TRBV4-2 combines with J gene TRBJ2-5, with D possibly matching TRBD1 (6 bases). CDR1 LGHNA and CDR2 YNFKEQ come from the germline V gene. V lost 0 bases to trimming and J lost 4 bases, with 12 bases between them. This CDR3 region has 15 residues. The CDR3 bases are TGTGCCAGCAGCCAAGACCTTGGGGGCGGAGAGACCCAGTACTTC. Translating gives CASSQDLGGGETQYF.

The chain combines TRBV7-2 with TRBJ2-5, with TRBD1 identical over 8 bases. With 5 bases clipped from V and 4 bases from J, the junction kept 12 bases outside the gene matches. The CDR3 loop spans 16 amino acids. Looked up from germline, CDR1 is SGHTA and CDR2 is FQGNSA. The CDR3 reads CASSATGQVSGETQYF. The CDR3 coding sequence is TGTGCCAGCAGCGCGACGGGACAGGTTTCGGGAGAGACCCAGTACTTC.